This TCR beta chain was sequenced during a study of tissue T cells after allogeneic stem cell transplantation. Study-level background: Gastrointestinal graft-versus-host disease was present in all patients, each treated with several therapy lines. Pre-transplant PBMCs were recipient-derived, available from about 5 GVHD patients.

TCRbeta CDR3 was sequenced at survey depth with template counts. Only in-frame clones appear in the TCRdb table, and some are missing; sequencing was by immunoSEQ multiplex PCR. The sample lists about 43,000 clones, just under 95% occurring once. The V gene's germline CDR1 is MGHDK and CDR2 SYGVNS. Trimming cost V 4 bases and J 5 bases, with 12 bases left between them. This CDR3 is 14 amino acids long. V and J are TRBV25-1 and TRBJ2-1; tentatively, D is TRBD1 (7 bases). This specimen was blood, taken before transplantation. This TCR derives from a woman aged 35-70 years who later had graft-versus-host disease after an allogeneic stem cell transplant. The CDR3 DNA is TGTGCCAGCAGTGTCCGGGGGACAGACAATGAGCAGTTCTTC. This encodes CASSVRGTDNEQFF.